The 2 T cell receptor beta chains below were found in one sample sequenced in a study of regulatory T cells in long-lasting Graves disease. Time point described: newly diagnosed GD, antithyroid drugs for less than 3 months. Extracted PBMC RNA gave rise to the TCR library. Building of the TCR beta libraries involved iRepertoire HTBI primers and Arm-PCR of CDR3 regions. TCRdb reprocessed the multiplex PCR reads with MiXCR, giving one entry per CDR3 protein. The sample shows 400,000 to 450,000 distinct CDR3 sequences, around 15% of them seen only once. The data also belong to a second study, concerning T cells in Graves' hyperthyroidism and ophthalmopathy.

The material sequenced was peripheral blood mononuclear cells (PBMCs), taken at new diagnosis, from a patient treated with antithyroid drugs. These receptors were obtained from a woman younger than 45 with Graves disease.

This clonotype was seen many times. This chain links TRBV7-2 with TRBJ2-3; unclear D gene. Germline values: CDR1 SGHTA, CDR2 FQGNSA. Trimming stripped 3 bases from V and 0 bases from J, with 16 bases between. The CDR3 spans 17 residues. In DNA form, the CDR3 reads TGTGCCAGCAGCTTCCCCGTTCGCGTACTTAGCACAGATACGCAGTATTTT. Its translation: CASSFPVRVLSTDTQYF.

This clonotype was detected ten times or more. The DNA of the CDR3 is TGTGCCAGCAGTTTAAGGGGTTTCTCCTACAATGAGCAGTTCTTC. Translating it yields CASSLRGFSYNEQFF. The chain recombines TRBV27 with TRBJ2-1; a weak D match, TRBD1 (5 bases). Per germline, CDR1 MNHEY and CDR2 SMNVEV (reference sequence). This CDR3 has 15 residues. With 2 bases removed from V and 0 bases from J, the gap between germline ends came to 8 bases.